This T cell receptor beta chain is from a study of graft-versus-host responses after intestinal transplantation. A word on this clone: Its matching antigen is unknown.

This CDR3 has 16 residues. Between the trimmed V and J ends, which lost 6 bases and 6 bases, there was a span of 20 bases. Germline loops: CDR1 WSHSY, CDR2 SAAADI. Sequenced by immunoSEQ multiplex PCR; TCRdb stores in-frame clones only, minus some. The sample comprises fewer than 85,000 clones, about 94% of which are singletons, and less than 0.65% rests with the top ten. This chain joins TRBV10-2 and TRBJ2-2; a weak D match, TRBD1 (6 bases). This sequence was found in a human donor who received an intestinal transplant. The sample was unstimulated CD8+ T cells sorted from spleen or lymph node cells, taken before intestinal transplant. The CDR3 is CASSRQVEDSSGELFF. The DNA of the CDR3 is TGCGCCAGCAGCCGACAGGTAGAGGATAGTTCCGGGGAGCTGTTTTTT.